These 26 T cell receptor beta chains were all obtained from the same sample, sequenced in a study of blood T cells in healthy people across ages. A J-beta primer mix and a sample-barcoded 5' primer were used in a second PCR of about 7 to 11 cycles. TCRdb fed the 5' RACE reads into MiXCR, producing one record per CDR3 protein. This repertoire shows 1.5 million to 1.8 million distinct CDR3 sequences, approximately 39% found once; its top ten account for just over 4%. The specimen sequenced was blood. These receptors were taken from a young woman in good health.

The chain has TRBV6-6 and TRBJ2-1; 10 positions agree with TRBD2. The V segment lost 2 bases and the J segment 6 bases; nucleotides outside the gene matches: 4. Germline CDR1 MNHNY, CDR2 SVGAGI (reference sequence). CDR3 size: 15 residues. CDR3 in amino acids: CASSYGSGGANEQFF. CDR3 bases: TGTGCCAGCAGTTACGGAAGCGGGGGGGCCAATGAGCAGTTCTTC.

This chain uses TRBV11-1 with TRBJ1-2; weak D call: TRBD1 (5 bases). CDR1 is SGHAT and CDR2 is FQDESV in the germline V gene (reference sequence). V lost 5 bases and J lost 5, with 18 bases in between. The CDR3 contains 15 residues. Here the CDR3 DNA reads TGTGCCAGCAGCCTCGGTGGGGGACGGGTGTATGGCTACACCTTC. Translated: CASSLGGGRVYGYTF.

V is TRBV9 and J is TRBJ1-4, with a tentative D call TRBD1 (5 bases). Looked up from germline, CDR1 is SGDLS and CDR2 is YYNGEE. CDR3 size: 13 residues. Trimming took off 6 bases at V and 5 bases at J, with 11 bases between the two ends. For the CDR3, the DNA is TGTGCCAGCACCCGGGGACCGAATGAAAAACTGTTTTTT. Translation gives CASTRGPNEKLFF.

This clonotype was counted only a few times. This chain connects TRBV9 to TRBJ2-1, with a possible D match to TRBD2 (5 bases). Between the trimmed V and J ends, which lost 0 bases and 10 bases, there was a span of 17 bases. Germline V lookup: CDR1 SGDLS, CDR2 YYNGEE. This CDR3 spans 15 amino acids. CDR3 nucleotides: TGTGCCAGCAGCGTAGGTCCAGCGGCGATAGAGGAGCAGTTCTTC. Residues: CASSVGPAAIEEQFF.

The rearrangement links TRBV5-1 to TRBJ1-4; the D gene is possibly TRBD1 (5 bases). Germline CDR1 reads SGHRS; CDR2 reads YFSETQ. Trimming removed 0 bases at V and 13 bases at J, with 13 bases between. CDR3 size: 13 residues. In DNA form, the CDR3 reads TGCGCCAGCAGCTTGGCGGGGGACGATCGACTGTTTTTT. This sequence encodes CASSLAGDDRLFF.

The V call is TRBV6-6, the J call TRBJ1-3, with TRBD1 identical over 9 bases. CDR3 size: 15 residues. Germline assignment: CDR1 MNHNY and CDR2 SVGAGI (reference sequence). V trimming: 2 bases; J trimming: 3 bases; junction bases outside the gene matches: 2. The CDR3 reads CASSYTDRGGNTIYF. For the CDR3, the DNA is TGTGCCAGCAGTTACACGGACAGGGGTGGAAACACCATATATTTT.

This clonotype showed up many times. The CDR3 loop is CASSQGTVSSYEQYF. DNA of the CDR3: TGTGCCAGCAGCCAAGGGACAGTGAGCTCCTACGAGCAGTACTTC. The chain links TRBV14 to TRBJ2-7, with D perhaps TRBD1 (6 bases). This CDR3 comprises 15 residues. In germline, CDR1 is SGHDN, CDR2 FVKESK. Trimming left V 1 base short and J 0 bases short, with 10 bases between.

As DNA, the CDR3 is TGCAGTGCAGGAAGCGAGGTAGGCACTGAAGCTTTCTTT. Encoded protein: CSAGSEVGTEAFF. The rearrangement links TRBV20-1 to TRBJ1-1, with no clear D. The germline V gene encodes CDR1 DFQATT and CDR2 SNEGSKA (reference sequence). With 6 bases removed from V and 4 bases from J, the gap between germline ends came to 15 bases. This CDR3 contains 13 residues.

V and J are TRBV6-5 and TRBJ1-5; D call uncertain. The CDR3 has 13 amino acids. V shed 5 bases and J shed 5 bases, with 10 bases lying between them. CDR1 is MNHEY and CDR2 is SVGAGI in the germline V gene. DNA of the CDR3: TGTGCCAGCAGTACCAGGACGGATCAGCCCCAGCATTTT. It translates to CASSTRTDQPQHF.

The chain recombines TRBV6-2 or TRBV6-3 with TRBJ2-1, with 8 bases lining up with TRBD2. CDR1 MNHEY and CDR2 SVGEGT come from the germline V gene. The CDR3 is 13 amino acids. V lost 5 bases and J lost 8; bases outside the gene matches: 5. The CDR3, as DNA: TGTGCCAGCAGTACCGGGACTAGAGATGAGCAGTTCTTC. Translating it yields CASSTGTRDEQFF.

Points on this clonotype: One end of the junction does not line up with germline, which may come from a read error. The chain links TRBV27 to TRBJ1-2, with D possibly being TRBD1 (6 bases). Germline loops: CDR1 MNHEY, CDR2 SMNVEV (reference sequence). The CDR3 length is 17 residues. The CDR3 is CASSLTGWGARNYGHTF. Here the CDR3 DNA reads TGTGCCAGCAGTTTAACCGGGTGGGGGGCGCGAAACTATGGCCACACCTTC.

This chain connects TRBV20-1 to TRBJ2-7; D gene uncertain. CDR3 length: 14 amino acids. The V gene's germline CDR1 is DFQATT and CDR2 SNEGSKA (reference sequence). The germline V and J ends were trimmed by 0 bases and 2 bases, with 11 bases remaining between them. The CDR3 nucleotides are TGCAGTGCTAGAGATCTAGGAGTGGCCTACGAGCAGTACTTC. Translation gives CSARDLGVAYEQYF.

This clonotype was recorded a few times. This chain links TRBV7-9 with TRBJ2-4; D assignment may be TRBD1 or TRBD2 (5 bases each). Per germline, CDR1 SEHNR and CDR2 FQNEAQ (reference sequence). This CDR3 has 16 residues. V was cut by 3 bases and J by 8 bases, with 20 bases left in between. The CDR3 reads CASSLWSGPAADIQYF. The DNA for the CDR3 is TGTGCCAGCAGCTTGTGGTCGGGGCCGGCGGCAGACATTCAGTACTTC. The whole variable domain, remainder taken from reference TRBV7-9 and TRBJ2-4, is DTGVSQNPRHKITKRGQNVTFRCDPISEHNRLYWYRQTLGQGPEFLTYFQNEAQLEKSRLLSDRFSAERPKGSFSTLEIQRTEQGDSAMYLCASSLWSGPAADIQYFGAGTRLSVL.

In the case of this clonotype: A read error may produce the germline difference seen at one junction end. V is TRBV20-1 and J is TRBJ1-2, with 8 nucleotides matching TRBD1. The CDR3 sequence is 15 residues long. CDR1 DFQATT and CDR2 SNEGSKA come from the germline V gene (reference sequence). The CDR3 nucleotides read TGCAGTGCTCAGCCGGGACAGGCGAAGGCGTATGGCCACACCTTC. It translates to CSAQPGQAKAYGHTF.

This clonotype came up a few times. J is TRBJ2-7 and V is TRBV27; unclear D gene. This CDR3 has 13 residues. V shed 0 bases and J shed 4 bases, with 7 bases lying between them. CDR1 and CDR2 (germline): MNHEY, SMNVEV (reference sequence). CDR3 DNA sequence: TGTGCCAGCAGTTTATCGGTCCAATACGAGCAGTACTTC. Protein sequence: CASSLSVQYEQYF.

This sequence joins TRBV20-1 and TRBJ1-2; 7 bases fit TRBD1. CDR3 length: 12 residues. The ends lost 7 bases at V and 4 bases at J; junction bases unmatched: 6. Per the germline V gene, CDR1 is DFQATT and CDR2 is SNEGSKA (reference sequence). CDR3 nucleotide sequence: TGCAGTGTTACAGGGGTGAGCTATGGCTACACCTTC. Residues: CSVTGVSYGYTF.

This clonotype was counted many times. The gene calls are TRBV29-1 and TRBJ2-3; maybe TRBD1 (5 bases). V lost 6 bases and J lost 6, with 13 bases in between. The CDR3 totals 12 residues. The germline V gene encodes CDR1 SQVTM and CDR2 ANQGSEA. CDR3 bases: TGCAGCGTCGGAACGGACACTGATACGCAGTATTTT. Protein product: CSVGTDTDTQYF.

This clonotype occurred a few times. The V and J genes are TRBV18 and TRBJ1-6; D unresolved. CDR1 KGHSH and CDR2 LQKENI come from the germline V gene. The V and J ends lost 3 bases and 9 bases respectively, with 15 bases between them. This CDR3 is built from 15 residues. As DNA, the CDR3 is TGTGCCAGCTCACCGACGGGGTCTGGAATTTCACCCCTCCACTTT. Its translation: CASSPTGSGISPLHF.

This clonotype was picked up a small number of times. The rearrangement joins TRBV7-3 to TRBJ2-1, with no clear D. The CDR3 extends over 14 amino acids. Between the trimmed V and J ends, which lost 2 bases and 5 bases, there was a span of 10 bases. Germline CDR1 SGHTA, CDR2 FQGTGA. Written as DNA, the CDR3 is TGTGCCAGCAGCTTATTAGGTCGACACAATGAGCAGTTCTTC. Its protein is CASSLLGRHNEQFF.

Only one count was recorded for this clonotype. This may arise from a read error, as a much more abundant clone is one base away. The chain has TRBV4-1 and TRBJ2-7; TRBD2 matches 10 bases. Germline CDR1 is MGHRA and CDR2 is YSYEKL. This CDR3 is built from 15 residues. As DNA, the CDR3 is TGCGCCATCAGCCTTCGGACTAGCGGTACCTACGAGCAGTACTTC. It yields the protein CAISLRTSGTYEQYF.

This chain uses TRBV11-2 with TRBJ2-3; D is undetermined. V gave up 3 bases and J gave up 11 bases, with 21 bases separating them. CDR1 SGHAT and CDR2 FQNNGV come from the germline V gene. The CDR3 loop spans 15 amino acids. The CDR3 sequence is CASSLYAPGTKWQYF. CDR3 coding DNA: TGTGCCAGCAGCTTGTATGCGCCTGGAACCAAATGGCAGTATTTT.

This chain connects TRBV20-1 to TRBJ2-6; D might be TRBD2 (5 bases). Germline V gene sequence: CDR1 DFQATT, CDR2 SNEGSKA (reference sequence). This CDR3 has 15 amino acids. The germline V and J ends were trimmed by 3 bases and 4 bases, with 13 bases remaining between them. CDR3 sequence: CSASQPLAGANVLTF. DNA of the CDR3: TGCAGTGCTAGCCAGCCTCTAGCCGGGGCCAACGTCCTGACTTTC.

CDR3 amino acids: CASSLDLSRGSNNEQYF. The CDR3 DNA sequence: TGTGCCAGCAGCTTAGATCTTTCGCGGGGGAGTAACAATGAGCAGTACTTC. This sequence joins TRBV11-2 and TRBJ2-5, with TRBD2 identical over 7 bases. With V trimmed by 0 bases and J by 11 bases, 18 bases remained unmatched. The CDR3 has 17 residues. The germline V gene encodes CDR1 SGHAT and CDR2 FQNNGV.

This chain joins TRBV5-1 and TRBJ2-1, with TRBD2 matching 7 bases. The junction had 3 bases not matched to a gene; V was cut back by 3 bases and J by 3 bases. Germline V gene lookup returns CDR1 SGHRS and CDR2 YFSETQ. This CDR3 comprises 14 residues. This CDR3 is CASSSGGYYNEQFF. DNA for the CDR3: TGCGCCAGCAGCTCCGGGGGGTACTACAATGAGCAGTTCTTC.

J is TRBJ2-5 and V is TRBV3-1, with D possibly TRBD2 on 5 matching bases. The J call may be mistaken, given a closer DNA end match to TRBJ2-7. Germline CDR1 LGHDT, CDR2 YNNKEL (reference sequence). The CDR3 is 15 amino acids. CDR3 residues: CASSQSGLAQYEQYF. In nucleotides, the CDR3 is TGTGCCAGCAGCCAATCCGGCCTAGCCCAATACGAGCAGTACTTC.

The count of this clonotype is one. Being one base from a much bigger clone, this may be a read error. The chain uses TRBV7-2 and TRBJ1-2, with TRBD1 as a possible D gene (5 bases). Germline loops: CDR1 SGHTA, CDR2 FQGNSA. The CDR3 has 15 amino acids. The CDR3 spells CASSVAIDSYYGYTF. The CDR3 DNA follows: TGTGCCAGCAGCGTAGCGATCGACAGCTACTATGGCTACACCTTC.